This passage covers 32 T cell receptor beta chains from one sample sequenced in a study of T cell responses to AZD1222 COVID-19 vaccine. Clones were read by immunoSEQ multiplex PCR, and TCRdb kept only the in-frame ones, dropping some. The sample gives fewer than 200,000 clones, around 94% of which show up once; more than 9% is in the top ten. The sample was peripheral blood, taken on day 0 of AZD1222 vaccination. The receptors here all came from an adult in good health.

The rearrangement links TRBV11-2 to TRBJ2-1; no definite D call. Per the germline V gene, CDR1 is SGHAT and CDR2 is FQNNGV. The CDR3 length is 14 residues. Trimming shortened V by 5 bases and J by 3 bases, and 11 bases separated the two germline ends. CDR3 sequence: CASSAPTGYNEQFF. CDR3 nucleotide sequence: TGTGCCAGCAGCGCGCCCACCGGCTACAATGAGCAGTTCTTC.

V gene TRBV6-5 combines with J gene TRBJ1-3; the D is unclear. V was pared by 5 bases and J by 0 bases, with 11 bases between. The CDR3 totals 15 residues. Germline CDR1 is MNHEY and CDR2 is SVGAGI. This CDR3 is CASSRDSISGNTIYF. As DNA, the CDR3 is TGTGCCAGCAGTCGCGACTCTATCTCTGGAAACACCATATATTTT.

The rearrangement uses TRBV5-4 and TRBJ1-1; D uncertain. In germline, CDR1 is SGHNT, CDR2 YYREEE (reference sequence). V was cut by 3 bases and J by 0 bases, with 6 bases left in between. The CDR3 has 13 residues. The CDR3 is CASSSTVNTEAFF. The DNA for the CDR3 is TGTGCCAGCAGCTCGACTGTGAACACTGAAGCTTTCTTT.

This clone was recorded only once. The chain has TRBV6-6 and TRBJ2-2; D uncertain. The germline V and J ends were trimmed by 5 bases and 1 base, with 11 bases remaining between them. Germline V gives CDR1 MNHNY, CDR2 SVGAGI (reference sequence). The CDR3 has 15 amino acids. DNA of the CDR3: TGTGCCAGCAGTGGACGGAGCCGGAACACCGGGGAGCTGTTTTTT. Its translation: CASSGRSRNTGELFF.

Turning to this clone: Other DNA sequences in the sample encode the same CDR3. The CDR3 reads CASSLTGANYGYTF. CDR3 DNA sequence: TGTGCCAGCAGCTTGACTGGGGCTAACTATGGCTACACCTTC. This chain connects TRBV7-2 to TRBJ1-2; D not resolved. Between the trimmed V and J ends, which lost 3 bases and 0 bases, there was a span of 8 bases. The CDR3 covers 14 residues. From germline, CDR1 is SGHTA and CDR2 FQGNSA.

The chain recombines TRBV6-5 with TRBJ2-5; D uncertain. Trimming took 0 bases from V and 3 from J, leaving 8 bases between them. CDR1 MNHEY and CDR2 SVGAGI come from the germline V gene. This CDR3 comprises 14 residues. CDR3 DNA sequence: TGTGCCAGCAGTTACTCCTCTGGTAAAGAGACCCAGTACTTC. Translation gives CASSYSSGKETQYF.

Note on this clone: Other DNA sequences in this sample translate to the same CDR3. The CDR3, as DNA: TGTGCCACCAGTGACCCAGGGGGCAATCAGCCCCAGCATTTT. This sequence encodes CATSDPGGNQPQHF. The gene calls are TRBV24-1 and TRBJ1-5; the D gene is possibly TRBD1 (6 bases). The germline CDR1 and CDR2 sequences are KGHDR and SFDVKD. Between the trimmed V and J ends, which lost 4 bases and 2 bases, there was a span of 8 bases. The CDR3 sequence is 14 residues long.

This chain joins TRBV2 and TRBJ1-1; TRBD1 matches 8 bases. CDR1 is SNHLY and CDR2 is FYNNEI in the germline V gene. This CDR3 is built from 14 residues. Trimming at V came to 6 bases and at J to 1 base, leaving 4 bases not matched to a gene. The CDR3: CASRRGQENTEAFF. The CDR3 DNA reads as TGTGCCAGCAGGAGGGGACAGGAGAACACTGAAGCTTTCTTT.

The chain is built from TRBV5-4 and TRBJ1-2; maybe TRBD1 (5 bases). Trimming pared 0 bases from V and 6 bases from J, leaving 15 bases between. Germline lookup yields CDR1 SGHNT and CDR2 YYREEE (reference sequence). This CDR3 is 15 amino acids long. In DNA, the CDR3 is TGTGCCAGCAGCTTGGTGGAGGGATGGGGCCATGGCTACACCTTC. It encodes CASSLVEGWGHGYTF.

The chain joins TRBV2 to TRBJ1-5; D call uncertain. Trimming pared 7 bases from V and 1 base from J, leaving 11 bases between. The CDR3 loop spans 14 amino acids. The germline V gene encodes CDR1 SNHLY and CDR2 FYNNEI. For the CDR3, the DNA is TGTGCCAGCAACCAGGCGAGGAGCAATCAGCCCCAGCATTTT. Translation: CASNQARSNQPQHF.

This rearrangement joins TRBV30 to TRBJ2-2, with a possible D match to TRBD2 (5 bases). The CDR3 is 11 amino acids. Trimming shortened V by 8 bases and J by 12 bases, and 16 bases separated the two germline ends. Germline CDR1 reads GTSNPN; CDR2 reads SVGIG (reference sequence). CDR3 nucleotide sequence: TGTGCCCTCGCGGCGGGCGAGCAGCTGTTTTTT. This gives the protein CALAAGEQLFF.

The V call is TRBV4-1, the J call TRBJ2-3, with a weak D call TRBD1 (5 bases). CDR3 length: 16 amino acids. Germline values: CDR1 MGHRA, CDR2 YSYEKL. With 0 bases removed from V and 0 bases from J, the gap between germline ends came to 10 bases. The CDR3 protein is CASSQEKGPSTDTQYF. CDR3 DNA: TGCGCCAGCAGCCAAGAAAAGGGGCCTAGCACAGATACGCAGTATTTT.

The chain couples TRBV5-1 to TRBJ1-3; D gene ambiguous. V dropped 0 bases and J dropped 0 bases, with 10 bases sitting between them. Germline lookup yields CDR1 SGHRS and CDR2 YFSETQ. The CDR3 contains 16 residues. Here the CDR3 DNA reads TGCGCCAGCAGCTTGGAGCGGATTACCTCTGGAAACACCATATATTTT. Its translation: CASSLERITSGNTIYF.

V is TRBV12-5 and J is TRBJ1-1; 7 bases map to TRBD1. Germline values: CDR1 LGHNT, CDR2 FRNRAP. The CDR3 spans 17 residues. Trimming at V came to 2 bases and at J to 0 bases, leaving 9 bases not matched to a gene. The CDR3 sequence: CASGLSLGGQLNTEAFF. The CDR3 bases are TGTGCTAGTGGTTTGAGTTTGGGGGGACAGTTGAACACTGAAGCTTTCTTT.

The J gene is TRBJ2-2, the V gene TRBV6-1; no reliable D call. This CDR3 is built from 14 residues. V lost 2 bases to trimming and J lost 1 base, with 5 bases between them. In germline, CDR1 is MNHNS, CDR2 SASEGT. This CDR3 reads CASSEQVNTGELFF. The DNA of the CDR3 is TGTGCCAGCAGTGAACAGGTGAACACCGGGGAGCTGTTTTTT.

The chain joins TRBV2 to TRBJ1-1; no definite D call. V lost 7 bases and J 0 bases, leaving 3 bases between the germline ends. The CDR3 consists of 11 residues. The germline V gene encodes CDR1 SNHLY and CDR2 FYNNEI. The CDR3 bases are TGTGCCAGCATCATGAACACTGAAGCTTTCTTT. Translation: CASIMNTEAFF. Full variable domain (outside the CDR3, taken from reference TRBV2 and TRBJ1-1): EPEVTQTPSHQVTQMGQEVILRCVPISNHLYFYWYRQILGQKVEFLVSFYNNEISEKSEIFDDQFSVERPDGSNFTLKIRSTKLEDSAMYFCASIMNTEAFFGQGTRLTVV.

CDR3 coding DNA: TGCGCCAGCAGACTGGACAGCACCGGGGAGCTGTTTTTT. Translated: CASRLDSTGELFF. J is TRBJ2-2 and V is TRBV5-1; perhaps TRBD1 as D (6 bases). Deletions cut 5 bases from V and 4 bases from J, with 9 bases between. In germline, CDR1 is SGHRS, CDR2 YFSETQ. The CDR3 contains 13 residues.

The chain is built from TRBV7-9 and TRBJ1-1; perhaps TRBD1 as D (5 bases). CDR3 size: 14 residues. Germline V gene lookup returns CDR1 SEHNR and CDR2 FQNEAQ (reference sequence). The germline V and J ends were trimmed by 6 bases and 0 bases, with 11 bases remaining between them. DNA of the CDR3: TGTGCCAGCAGGTCCTCAGGGTTGAACACTGAAGCTTTCTTT. Residues: CASRSSGLNTEAFF.

The rearrangement uses TRBV2 and TRBJ2-7, with 7 bases that match TRBD1. V dropped 11 bases and J dropped 5; count of bases not matched to a gene: 9. Germline values: CDR1 SNHLY, CDR2 FYNNEI. This CDR3 contains 12 residues. CDR3 nucleotide sequence: TGTGCCGGAGATAGACAGGGCAACGAGCAGTACTTC. It is translated as CAGDRQGNEQYF. The variable domain in full, completed from reference TRBV2 and TRBJ2-7, reads EPEVTQTPSHQVTQMGQEVILRCVPISNHLYFYWYRQILGQKVEFLVSFYNNEISEKSEIFDDQFSVERPDGSNFTLKIRSTKLEDSAMYFCAGDRQGNEQYFGPGTRLTVT.

The rearrangement links TRBV6-4 to TRBJ1-6, with a possible D match to TRBD1 (5 bases). CDR3 length: 15 residues. The germline V gene encodes CDR1 MRHNA and CDR2 SNTAGT. V lost 4 bases and J lost 5, with 12 bases in between. The CDR3 DNA sequence: TGTGCCAGCAGTGCCCTGGGACGGGATAATTCACCCCTCCACTTT. This sequence encodes CASSALGRDNSPLHF.

V gene TRBV19 combines with J gene TRBJ2-5; TRBD2 matches 12 bases. The CDR3 totals 17 residues. Trimming took 4 bases from V and 2 from J; bases not matched to a gene: 8. Looked up from germline, CDR1 is LNHDA and CDR2 is SQIVND (reference sequence). CDR3 DNA: TGTGCCAGTAGTAACCCCGGACTAGCGGGGTCTCAAGAGACCCAGTACTTC. It specifies CASSNPGLAGSQETQYF.

The table lists this clone with a count of one. The rearrangement joins TRBV28 to TRBJ2-7; D tentatively fits TRBD1 or TRBD2 (5 bases each). Germline CDR1 and CDR2: MDHEN and SYDVKM. Trimming stripped 6 bases from V and 7 bases from J, with 10 bases between. This CDR3 contains 11 residues. CDR3 sequence: CASRGVREQYV. In DNA, the CDR3 is TGTGCCAGCAGGGGGGTTCGGGAGCAGTACGTC.

The chain combines TRBV3-1 (or the pseudogene TRBV3-2) with TRBJ2-2, with TRBD2 matching over 14 bases. The CDR3 is 19 residues long. The germline gives CDR1 LGHDT, CDR2 YNNKEL (reference sequence). Trimming cost V 4 bases and J 2 bases; bases outside gene matches: 9. The CDR3: CASSLTGTSGSGNTGELFF. As DNA, the CDR3 is TGTGCCAGCAGCCTAACCGGGACTAGCGGGAGTGGTAACACCGGGGAGCTGTTTTTT.

V is TRBV30 and J is TRBJ2-5, with D possibly TRBD2 on 5 matching bases. This CDR3 comprises 15 residues. The germline gives CDR1 GTSNPN, CDR2 SVGIG (reference sequence). V was cut by 1 base and J by 5 bases, with 17 bases left in between. The CDR3 sequence is CAWSGLRGVGETQYF. Written as DNA, the CDR3 is TGTGCCTGGAGTGGTCTACGGGGTGTAGGGGAGACCCAGTACTTC. The full variable domain, rest sourced from reference TRBV30 and TRBJ2-5, is SQTIHQWPATLVQPVGSPLSLECTVEGTSNPNLYWYRQAAGRGLQLLFYSVGIGQISSEVPQNLSASRPQDRQFILSSKKLLLSDSGFYLCAWSGLRGVGETQYFGPGTRLLVL.

V gene TRBV7-3 combines with J gene TRBJ2-4; a possible D gene is TRBD2 (6 bases). Between the trimmed V and J ends, which lost 5 bases and 8 bases, there was a span of 19 bases. Germline CDR1 SGHTA, CDR2 FQGTGA. The CDR3 contains 15 residues. DNA for the CDR3: TGTGCCAGCAGCCCGAGAAGCGGGCCCCCATACATTCAGTACTTC. Amino acid sequence: CASSPRSGPPYIQYF.

This sequence joins TRBV6-5 and TRBJ2-2, with D maybe TRBD1 (6 bases). CDR1 MNHEY and CDR2 SVGAGI come from the germline V gene. Trimming pared 10 bases from V and 5 bases from J, leaving 14 bases between. CDR3 length equals 13 residues. The CDR3 loop is CAILYRDTGELFF. CDR3 DNA: TGTGCCATCCTATACAGGGATACCGGGGAGCTGTTTTTT.

CDR3 DNA sequence: TGTGCCAGCAGCCACCCGGGACTAGCAACAGATACGCAGTATTTT. It codes for CASSHPGLATDTQYF. The genes are TRBV4-2 and TRBJ2-3; TRBD2 matches 9 bases. The CDR3 loop spans 15 amino acids. Trimming cost V 3 bases and J 3 bases; bases outside gene matches: 4. In germline, CDR1 is LGHNA, CDR2 YNFKEQ.

This chain links TRBV4-1 with TRBJ1-2; 7 bases map to TRBD1. CDR1 is MGHRA, CDR2 YSYEKL, per germline. The ends lost 4 bases at V and 7 bases at J; junction bases unmatched: 9. This CDR3 has 14 amino acids. The CDR3: CASSPGRDSFGYTF. The DNA for the CDR3 is TGCGCCAGCAGCCCCGGAAGGGACAGCTTTGGCTACACCTTC.

The chain uses TRBV4-2 and TRBJ1-1; unclear D gene. Trimming shortened V by 3 bases and J by 2 bases, and 7 bases separated the two germline ends. The CDR3 extends over 13 amino acids. Germline V CDR1 and CDR2: LGHNA, YNFKEQ. The CDR3 nucleotides read TGTGCCAGCAGCCACCGGGAAAACACTGAAGCTTTCTTT. Translating gives CASSHRENTEAFF.

The V and J genes are TRBV9 and TRBJ2-1; a possible D gene is TRBD2 (6 bases). The CDR3 runs 11 residues. Germline V gene sequence: CDR1 SGDLS, CDR2 YYNGEE. V was cut by 3 bases and J by 11 bases, with 9 bases left in between. The CDR3 loop is CASSASDKQFF. CDR3 sequence (DNA): TGTGCCAGCAGCGCTAGCGATAAGCAGTTCTTC.

The chain has TRBV21-1 and TRBJ2-6; TRBD1, the D gene given by the table, was not confirmed from the DNA. TRBV21-1 is a documented pseudogene. CDR3 length equals 18 residues. This CDR3 is CASSKARGQNSGANVLTF. As DNA, the CDR3 is TGTGCCAGCAGCAAAGCGAGGGGACAAAACTCTGGGGCCAACGTCCTGACTTTC.

V is TRBV6-5 and J is TRBJ1-4; maybe TRBD1 (6 bases). With 6 bases removed from V and 5 bases from J, the gap between germline ends came to 13 bases. Looked up from germline, CDR1 is MNHEY and CDR2 is SVGAGI. There are 14 residues in the CDR3. CDR3 residues: CASSRQVTNEKLFF. The CDR3 coding sequence is TGTGCCAGCAGCAGACAGGTCACCAATGAAAAACTGTTTTTT.